Presented here are 24 T cell receptor beta chains from one specimen sequenced in a study of cytomegalovirus exposure and HLA in healthy donors. Amplification used 60 Vbeta primers and 13 Jbeta primers. Data came from immunoSEQ multiplex PCR; TCRdb stores just in-frame clones and leaves some out. The data show some 44,000 clones, approximately 55% seen once. The source material was PBMCs. These receptors all stem from a human donor in good health.

The chain is built from TRBV9 and TRBJ1-5, with D possibly being TRBD1 (5 bases). The CDR3 covers 13 residues. Per germline, CDR1 SGDLS and CDR2 YYNGEE. Trimming shortened V by 3 bases and J by 7 bases, and 11 bases separated the two germline ends. DNA for the CDR3: TGTGCCAGCAGCGGTGGGGGAGGCCAGCCCCAGCATTTT. This translates into CASSGGGGQPQHF.

The J gene is TRBJ1-2, the V gene TRBV5-1; 11 nucleotides align to TRBD1. Germline CDR1 and CDR2: SGHRS and YFSETQ. V gave up 2 bases and J gave up 6 bases; unmatched junction bases: 9. This CDR3 is 16 amino acids long. This chain's CDR3 is CASSFGGTGGGHGYTF. DNA of the CDR3: TGCGCCAGCAGCTTCGGCGGGACAGGGGGGGGACATGGCTACACCTTC.

The J gene is TRBJ1-4, the V gene TRBV29-1; D might be TRBD1 (5 bases). V was cut by 4 bases and J by 8 bases, with 14 bases left in between. This CDR3 region has 13 residues. CDR1 and CDR2 (germline): SQVTM, ANQGSEA. The CDR3 spells CSVAGRVGEKLFF. The CDR3 DNA reads TGCAGCGTTGCAGGCAGGGTGGGAGAAAAACTGTTTTTT.

V and J are TRBV19 and TRBJ2-7, with D perhaps TRBD2 (5 bases). Germline lookup yields CDR1 LNHDA and CDR2 SQIVND (reference sequence). This CDR3 spans 15 amino acids. With 6 bases removed from V and 2 bases from J, the gap between germline ends came to 17 bases. In DNA form, the CDR3 reads TGTGCCAGTAGACGAGGCGGAAGCGGCGCCTACGAGCAGTACTTC. Translating gives CASRRGGSGAYEQYF.

This clone showed up just a few times. The sample has other DNA sequences that encode this CDR3 too. The chain has TRBV4-2 and TRBJ2-3; 8 bases fit TRBD2. V lost 0 bases to trimming and J lost 0 bases; unmatched junction nucleotides: 2. This CDR3 has 16 residues. Germline CDR1 is LGHNA and CDR2 is YNFKEQ. CDR3 residues: CASSQDRGGSTDTQYF. Here the CDR3 DNA reads TGTGCCAGCAGCCAAGATCGGGGGGGCAGCACAGATACGCAGTATTTT.

The gene calls are TRBV7-9 and TRBJ2-5; D might be TRBD1 (6 bases). Deletions cut 4 bases from V and 5 bases from J, with 20 bases between. The germline V gene has CDR1 SEHNR and CDR2 FQNEAQ (reference sequence). The CDR3 runs 16 residues. Written as DNA, the CDR3 is TGTGCCAGCAGCTCCTCCGGGACAAGGCACGGCGAGACCCAGTACTTC. This codes for CASSSSGTRHGETQYF.

The chain joins TRBV18 to TRBJ1-4, with D possibly being TRBD1 (5 bases). The CDR3 is 14 amino acids. CDR1 KGHSH and CDR2 LQKENI come from the germline V gene. Trimming took off 6 bases at V and 5 bases at J, with 13 bases between the two ends. CDR3 protein: CASSPRAQNEKLFF. CDR3 DNA sequence: TGTGCCAGCTCTCCCAGGGCCCAAAATGAAAAACTGTTTTTT.

The rearrangement links TRBV2 to TRBJ2-4, with D perhaps matching TRBD1 (5 bases). CDR3 length: 15 amino acids. Germline V gene sequence: CDR1 SNHLY, CDR2 FYNNEI. The V and J ends lost 3 bases and 8 bases respectively, with 17 bases between them. CDR3 nucleotide sequence: TGTGCCAGCAGTGAGTCTGAGATGGGGCGTGACATTCAGTACTTC. This gives the protein CASSESEMGRDIQYF.

This clone was picked up a small number of times. The chain joins TRBV6-6 to TRBJ2-7; TRBD1 matches at 11 bases. Germline trimming cut 6 bases from V and 4 bases from J; bases unmatched to any gene: 5. CDR3 size: 14 residues. Germline V lookup: CDR1 MNHNY, CDR2 SVGAGI (reference sequence). The CDR3 sequence is CASRKDRGLYEQYF. CDR3 nucleotide sequence: TGTGCCAGCAGAAAGGACAGGGGGCTATACGAGCAGTACTTC.

This clone was seen a handful of times. The V call is TRBV6-4, the J call TRBJ2-7, with 9 nucleotides matching TRBD2. Unmatched junction bases numbered 10, after V lost 8 bases and J lost 2 bases. Germline-derived CDR1 and CDR2 are MRHNA and SNTAGT. CDR3 length: 15 residues. CDR3 DNA sequence: TGTGCCAGCTCTCCCCAAGCGGGAGGCCCCTACGAGCAGTACTTC. It yields the protein CASSPQAGGPYEQYF.

This clone was observed a few times. This chain links TRBV2 with TRBJ1-5; 7 bases align to TRBD1. The V gene end was trimmed by 8 bases and the J gene end by 0 bases; junction bases not matched to a gene: 1. Germline loops: CDR1 SNHLY, CDR2 FYNNEI. This CDR3 comprises 13 residues. CDR3 residues: CASWTGSNQPQHF. Here the CDR3 DNA reads TGTGCCAGCTGGACAGGTAGCAATCAGCCCCAGCATTTT.

The chain employs TRBV11-2 and TRBJ2-7; 9 bases match TRBD2. Germline CDR1 reads SGHAT; CDR2 reads FQNNGV. Trimming cost V 1 base and J 0 bases; bases outside gene matches: 10. The CDR3 sequence is 18 residues long. The CDR3 is CASSLGLPSGTSSYEQYF. The CDR3 DNA sequence: TGTGCCAGCAGCTTAGGTTTGCCTAGCGGGACTTCCTCCTACGAGCAGTACTTC.

This clone turned up a few times. The CDR3 DNA sequence: TGTGCCAGCAGTGAGCAGGCCGTCGCGAACACCGGGGAGCTGTTTTTT. Protein product: CASSEQAVANTGELFF. The chain joins TRBV2 to TRBJ2-2; D remains ambiguous. CDR1 is SNHLY and CDR2 is FYNNEI in the germline V gene. This CDR3 is 16 amino acids long. V lost 3 bases and J 0 bases, leaving 11 bases between the germline ends.

The sample holds a few counts of this clone. This chain connects TRBV18 to TRBJ2-3; D is ambiguous. The CDR3 is made up of 13 amino acids. V lost 4 bases, J lost 0 bases, and 5 bases lay in between. Germline V lookup: CDR1 KGHSH, CDR2 LQKENI. This CDR3 is CASSLSSTDTQYF. The CDR3 region has the DNA TGTGCCAGCTCACTCTCTAGCACAGATACGCAGTATTTT.

The chain couples TRBV7-2 to TRBJ2-3, with 11 bases identical to TRBD2. This CDR3 contains 16 residues. Losses at the gene ends were 0 bases for V and 2 bases for J; bases not matched to a gene: 1. Germline-derived CDR1 and CDR2 are SGHTA and FQGNSA. The CDR3 DNA reads as TGTGCCAGCAGCTTAGCTAGCGGGGGGGCCACAGATACGCAGTATTTT. Its protein product is CASSLASGGATDTQYF. Based on the CDR3 plus reference TRBV7-2 and TRBJ2-3, the full variable domain is GAGVSQSPSNKVTEKGKDVELRCDPISGHTALYWYRQSLGQGLEFLIYFQGNSAPDKSGLPSDRFSAERTGGSVSTLTIQRTQQEDSAVYLCASSLASGGATDTQYFGPGTRLTVL.

This clone was recorded a few times. This sequence joins TRBV7-9 and TRBJ1-5; no firm D call. This CDR3 is 15 amino acids long. The germline V gene has CDR1 SEHNR and CDR2 FQNEAQ (reference sequence). V lost 0 bases and J lost 7, with 13 bases in between. As DNA, the CDR3 is TGTGCCAGCAGCTTAGCAAAGGGAGGTTACCAGCCCCAGCATTTT. This codes for CASSLAKGGYQPQHF. The full variable domain, its missing parts supplied by reference TRBV7-9 and TRBJ1-5, is DTGVSQNPRHKITKRGQNVTFRCDPISEHNRLYWYRQTLGQGPEFLTYFQNEAQLEKSRLLSDRFSAERPKGSFSTLEIQRTEQGDSAMYLCASSLAKGGYQPQHFGDGTRLSIL.

The V call is TRBV5-1, the J call TRBJ2-7; 9 bases match TRBD1. The CDR3 totals 16 residues. After removal of 4 bases from V and 3 bases from J, the junction contained 11 bases not matched to a gene. The germline gives CDR1 SGHRS, CDR2 YFSETQ. The CDR3 sequence: CASSPKPGQGDYEQYF. The CDR3 DNA follows: TGCGCCAGCAGCCCGAAGCCGGGACAGGGCGACTACGAGCAGTACTTC.

This chain connects TRBV6-1 to TRBJ2-1, with D hard to call. This CDR3 contains 14 residues. The germline CDR1 and CDR2 sequences are MNHNS and SASEGT. Trimming left V 6 bases short and J 3 bases short, with 12 bases between. The chain's CDR3 is CASSRSADYNEQFF. Here the CDR3 DNA reads TGTGCCAGCAGCCGAAGCGCGGACTACAATGAGCAGTTCTTC.

J is TRBJ1-3 and V is TRBV11-1, with 7 positions matching TRBD1. Germline assignment: CDR1 SGHAT and CDR2 FQDESV (reference sequence). V lost 5 bases and J lost 4; bases outside the gene matches: 2. This CDR3 has 13 amino acids. The CDR3: CASSRQGGNTIYF. The CDR3 region has the DNA TGTGCCAGCAGCCGACAGGGAGGAAACACCATATATTTT.

V usage is TRBV4-2 and J usage is TRBJ1-3, with TRBD1 matching over 7 bases. Germline CDR1 is LGHNA and CDR2 is YNFKEQ. Trimming at V came to 0 bases and at J to 1 base, leaving 9 bases not matched to a gene. CDR3 size: 18 residues. The CDR3 DNA sequence: TGTGCCAGCAGCCAAGACTTGGAGGGGGCCGGTTCTGGAAACACCATATATTTT. Residues: CASSQDLEGAGSGNTIYF.

This clone showed up just a few times. The V call is TRBV7-3, the J call TRBJ1-1; D gene ambiguous. The germline V and J ends were trimmed by 5 bases and 0 bases, with 7 bases remaining between them. This CDR3 spans 13 amino acids. Per the germline V gene, CDR1 is SGHTA and CDR2 is FQGTGA. CDR3 nucleotide sequence: TGTGCCAGCAGCCCACATATGAACACTGAAGCTTTCTTT. The encoded protein is CASSPHMNTEAFF.

This sequence joins TRBV9 and TRBJ1-2, with TRBD1 matching 7 bases. The CDR3 spans 14 residues. The J segment lost 4 bases and the V segment lost 0 bases, leaving 3 bases of the junction unmatched. The germline V gene encodes CDR1 SGDLS and CDR2 YYNGEE. In DNA, the CDR3 is TGTGCCAGCAGCGTAGGACAGGGTGGCTATGGCTACACCTTC. Its translation: CASSVGQGGYGYTF.

This clone has only a few counts. The junction departs from the called germline gene at one end, perhaps through a read error. The gene calls are TRBV7-9 and TRBJ2-1, with 12 bases fitting TRBD2. Germline-derived CDR1 and CDR2 are SEHNR and FQNEAQ (reference sequence). CDR3 length: 17 amino acids. CDR3 DNA sequence: TGCGCCAGCAGCCAGGTCGGACTAGCGGGGTCGTGGAATGAGCAGTTCTTC. It encodes CASSQVGLAGSWNEQFF.

This clone was counted a single time. The chain employs TRBV6-4 and TRBJ2-5, with D possibly TRBD2 on 6 matching bases. V dropped 6 bases and J dropped 1 base, with 9 bases sitting between them. The germline V gene has CDR1 MRHNA and CDR2 SNTAGT. The CDR3 spans 13 residues. The CDR3 DNA is TGTGCCAGCAGCGCGGGACCCCAAGAGACCCAGTACTTC. This gives the protein CASSAGPQETQYF.